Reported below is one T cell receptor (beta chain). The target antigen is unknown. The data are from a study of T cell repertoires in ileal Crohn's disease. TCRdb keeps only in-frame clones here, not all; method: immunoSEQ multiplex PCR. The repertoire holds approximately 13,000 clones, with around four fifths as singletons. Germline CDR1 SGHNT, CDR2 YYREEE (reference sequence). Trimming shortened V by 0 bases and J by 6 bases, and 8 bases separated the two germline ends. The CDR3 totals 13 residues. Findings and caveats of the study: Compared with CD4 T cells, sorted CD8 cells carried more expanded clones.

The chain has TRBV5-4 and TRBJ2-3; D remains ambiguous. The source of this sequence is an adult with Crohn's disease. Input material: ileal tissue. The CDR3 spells CASSLGPWDTQYF. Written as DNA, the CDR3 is TGTGCCAGCAGCTTGGGGCCCTGGGATACGCAGTATTTT.